This T cell receptor beta chain was recovered during a study of cytotoxic CD8 clonotypes in ibrutinib-treated CLL. In this sample, this clone turned up a few times. Profiling relied on immunoSEQ multiplex PCR, and the TCRdb table lists in-frame clones only, not all of them. Of about 200,000 clones in the sample, about 72% were seen once. V lost 0 bases and J lost 4, with 17 bases in between. In germline, CDR1 is SGDLS, CDR2 YYNGEE. There are 16 residues in the CDR3. The sample in question was PBMCs, obtained after 24 months of ibrutinib treatment. This clonotype was obtained from a human donor with chronic lymphocytic leukemia. This rearrangement joins TRBV9 to TRBJ2-7; weak D call: TRBD1 (5 bases). CDR3 DNA sequence: TGTGCCAGCAGCGTAGATGGGTCGGGCAGGGTGTACGAGCAGTACTTC. Its protein product is CASSVDGSGRVYEQYF.